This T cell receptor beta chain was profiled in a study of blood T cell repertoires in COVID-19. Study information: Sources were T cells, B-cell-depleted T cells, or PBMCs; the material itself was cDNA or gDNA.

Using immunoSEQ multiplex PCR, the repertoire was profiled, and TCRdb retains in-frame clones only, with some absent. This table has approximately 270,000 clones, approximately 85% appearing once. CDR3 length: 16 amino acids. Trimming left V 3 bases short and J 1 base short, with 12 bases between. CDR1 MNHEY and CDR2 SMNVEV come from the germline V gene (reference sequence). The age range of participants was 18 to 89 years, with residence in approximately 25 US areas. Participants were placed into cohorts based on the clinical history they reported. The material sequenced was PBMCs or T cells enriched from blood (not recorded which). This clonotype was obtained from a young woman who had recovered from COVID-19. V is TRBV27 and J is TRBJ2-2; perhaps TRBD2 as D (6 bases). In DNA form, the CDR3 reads TGTGCCAGCAGTTTGATGGGACTGAAGAACACCGGGGAGCTGTTTTTT. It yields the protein CASSLMGLKNTGELFF.